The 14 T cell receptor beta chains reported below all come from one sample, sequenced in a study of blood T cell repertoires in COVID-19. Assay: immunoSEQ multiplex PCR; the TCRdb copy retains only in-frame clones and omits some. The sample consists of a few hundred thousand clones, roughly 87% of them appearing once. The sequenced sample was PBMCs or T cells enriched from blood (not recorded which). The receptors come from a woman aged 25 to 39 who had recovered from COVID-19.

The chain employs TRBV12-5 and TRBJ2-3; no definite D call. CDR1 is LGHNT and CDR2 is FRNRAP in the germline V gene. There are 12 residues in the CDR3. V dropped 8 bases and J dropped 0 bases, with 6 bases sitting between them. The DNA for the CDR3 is TGTGCTAGTAGCCGGAGCACAGATACGCAGTATTTT. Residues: CASSRSTDTQYF.

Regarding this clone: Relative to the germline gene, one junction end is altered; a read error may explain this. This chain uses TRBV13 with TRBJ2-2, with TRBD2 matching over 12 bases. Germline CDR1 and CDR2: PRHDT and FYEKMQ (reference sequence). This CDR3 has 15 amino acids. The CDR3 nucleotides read TGTGCCAGCAGCATAGGGACTAGCGGGACCGGGGAGCTGTTTTTT. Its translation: CASSIGTSGTGELFF.

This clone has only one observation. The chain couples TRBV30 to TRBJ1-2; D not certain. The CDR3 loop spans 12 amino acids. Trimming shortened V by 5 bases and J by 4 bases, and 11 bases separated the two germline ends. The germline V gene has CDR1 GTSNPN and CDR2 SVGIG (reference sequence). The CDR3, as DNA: TGTGCCTGGGCTTTAGCGGGCTATGGCTACACCTTC. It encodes CAWALAGYGYTF.

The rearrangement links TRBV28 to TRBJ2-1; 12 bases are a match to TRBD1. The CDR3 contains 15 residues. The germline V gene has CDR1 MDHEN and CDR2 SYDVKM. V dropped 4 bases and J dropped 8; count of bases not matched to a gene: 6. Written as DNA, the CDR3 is TGTGCCAGCAGTTCGGGACAGGGGGCGCGTGATGAGCAGTTCTTC. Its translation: CASSSGQGARDEQFF.

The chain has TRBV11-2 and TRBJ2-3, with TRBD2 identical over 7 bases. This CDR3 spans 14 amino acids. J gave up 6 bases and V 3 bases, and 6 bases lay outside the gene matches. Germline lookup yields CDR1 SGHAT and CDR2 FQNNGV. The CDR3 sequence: CASSFAGVKDTQYF. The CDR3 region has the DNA TGTGCCAGCAGCTTTGCGGGAGTTAAGGATACGCAGTATTTT.

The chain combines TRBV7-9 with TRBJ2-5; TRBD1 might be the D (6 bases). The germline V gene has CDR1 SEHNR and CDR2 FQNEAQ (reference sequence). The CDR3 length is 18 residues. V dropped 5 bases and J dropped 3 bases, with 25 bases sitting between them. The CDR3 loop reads CASSPPLRDTWTKETQYF. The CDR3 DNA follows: TGTGCCAGCAGCCCTCCTCTCCGGGACACCTGGACCAAAGAGACCCAGTACTTC.

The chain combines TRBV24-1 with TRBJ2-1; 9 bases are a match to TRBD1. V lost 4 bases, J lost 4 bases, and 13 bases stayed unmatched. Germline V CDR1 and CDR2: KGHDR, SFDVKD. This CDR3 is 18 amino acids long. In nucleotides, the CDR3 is TGTGCCACCAGTGAAACCGGGACAGGGCCGGCGAATTACAATGAGCAGTTCTTC. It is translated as CATSETGTGPANYNEQFF.

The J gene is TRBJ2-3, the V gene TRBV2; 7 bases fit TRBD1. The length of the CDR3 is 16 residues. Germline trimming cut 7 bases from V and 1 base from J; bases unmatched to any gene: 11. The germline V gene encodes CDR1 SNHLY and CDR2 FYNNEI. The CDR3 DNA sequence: TGTGCCAGCACTAGAGGGGGCTATCTTCGCACAGATACGCAGTATTTT. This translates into CASTRGGYLRTDTQYF.

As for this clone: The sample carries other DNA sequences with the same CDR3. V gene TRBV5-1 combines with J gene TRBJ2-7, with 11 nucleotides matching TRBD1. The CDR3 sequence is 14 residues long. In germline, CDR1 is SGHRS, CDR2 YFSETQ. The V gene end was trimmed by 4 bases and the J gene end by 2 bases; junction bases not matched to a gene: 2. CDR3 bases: TGCGCCAGCAGCGGGACAGGGGGTGCCTACGAGCAGTACTTC. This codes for CASSGTGGAYEQYF.

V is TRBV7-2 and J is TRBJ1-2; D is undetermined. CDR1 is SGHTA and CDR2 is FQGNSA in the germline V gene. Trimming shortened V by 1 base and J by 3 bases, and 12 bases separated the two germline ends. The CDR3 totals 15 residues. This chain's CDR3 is CASSLESGGYYGYTF. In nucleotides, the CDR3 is TGTGCCAGCAGCTTAGAGAGTGGCGGCTACTATGGCTACACCTTC.

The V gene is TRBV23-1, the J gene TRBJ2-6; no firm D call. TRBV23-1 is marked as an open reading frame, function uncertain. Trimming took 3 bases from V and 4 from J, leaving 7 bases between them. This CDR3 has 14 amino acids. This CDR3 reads CASSQRCGANVLTF. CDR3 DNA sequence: TGCGCCAGCAGTCAGCGGTGCGGGGCCAACGTCCTGACTTTC.

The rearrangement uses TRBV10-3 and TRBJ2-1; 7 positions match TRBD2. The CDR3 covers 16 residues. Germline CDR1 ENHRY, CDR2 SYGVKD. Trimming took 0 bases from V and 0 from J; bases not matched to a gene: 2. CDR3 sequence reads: CAISESRGVSYNEQFF. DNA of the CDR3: TGTGCCATCAGTGAGTCACGGGGGGTCTCCTACAATGAGCAGTTCTTC.

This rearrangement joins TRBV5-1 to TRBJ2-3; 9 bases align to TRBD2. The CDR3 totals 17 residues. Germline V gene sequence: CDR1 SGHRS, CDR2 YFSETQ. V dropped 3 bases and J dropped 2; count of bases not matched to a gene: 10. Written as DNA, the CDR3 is TGCGCCAGCAGCTACTCTCCCGGGACTAGCTCCACAGATACGCAGTATTTT. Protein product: CASSYSPGTSSTDTQYF.

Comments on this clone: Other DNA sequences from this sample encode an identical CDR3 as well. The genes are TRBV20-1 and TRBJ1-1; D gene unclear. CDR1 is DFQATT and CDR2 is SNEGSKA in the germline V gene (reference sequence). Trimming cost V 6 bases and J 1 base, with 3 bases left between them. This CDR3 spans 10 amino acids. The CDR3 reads CSARNTEAFF. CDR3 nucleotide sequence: TGCAGTGCCCGGAACACTGAAGCTTTCTTT.